These 8 T cell receptor beta chains were sequenced from one sample in a study of T cells in Graves' hyperthyroidism and ophthalmopathy. Using RNA transcripts as the source, TCR beta CDR3 regions were amplified. Initially, a first-round RT-PCR of the TCR CDR3 employed the HTBI primer set. TCRdb itself ran the multiplex PCR reads through MiXCR, one entry per CDR3 protein. The repertoire includes 400,000 to 500,000 distinct CDR3 sequences, around 15% of them detected once, and 5.3% sits in the top ten. Sequencing was performed on blood. The source of these receptors is a woman aged 18-29 years with Graves' hyperthyroidism.

This clonotype was seen ten or more times. The V gene is TRBV5-1, the J gene TRBJ2-7; 10 positions match TRBD2. CDR3 length equals 14 residues. Per the germline V gene, CDR1 is SGHRS and CDR2 is YFSETQ. The junction had 3 bases not matched to a gene; V was cut back by 4 bases and J by 2 bases. CDR3 amino acids: CASSIAGGTYEQYF. DNA of the CDR3: TGCGCCAGCAGCATAGCGGGAGGCACCTACGAGCAGTACTTC.

This clonotype was picked up many times. V gene TRBV5-1 combines with J gene TRBJ1-1; a possible D gene is TRBD1 (6 bases). Germline assignment: CDR1 SGHRS and CDR2 YFSETQ. This CDR3 comprises 15 residues. V dropped 4 bases and J dropped 3 bases, with 16 bases sitting between them. The CDR3 coding sequence is TGCGCCAGCAGCACTCAGGGGAGGGGGGACACTGAAGCTTTCTTT. Residues: CASSTQGRGDTEAFF.

This clonotype was seen at least ten times. This rearrangement joins TRBV11-2 to TRBJ2-1; possible D gene TRBD1, 5 bases. Trimming stripped 0 bases from V and 6 bases from J, with 9 bases between. Germline assignment: CDR1 SGHAT and CDR2 FQNNGV. CDR3 size: 14 residues. CDR3 nucleotide sequence: TGTGCCAGCAGCTTAGATCCCAGGGTCAATGAGCAGTTCTTC. This encodes CASSLDPRVNEQFF.

There are a few counts of this clonotype. The rearrangement joins TRBV18 to TRBJ2-5; 8 bases are shared with TRBD1. The CDR3 is 16 residues long. CDR1 and CDR2 from the germline V gene are KGHSH and LQKENI. V trimming: 3 bases; J trimming: 5 bases; junction bases outside the gene matches: 11. In DNA form, the CDR3 reads TGTGCCAGCTCACCCGTCCAGGGGGCGAGTGGGGAGACCCAGTACTTC. It yields the protein CASSPVQGASGETQYF. Full variable domain (remainder filled in from reference TRBV18 and TRBJ2-5): NAGVMQNPRHLVRRRGQEARLRCSPMKGHSHVYWYRQLPEEGLKFMVYLQKENIIDESGMPKERFSAEFPKEGPSILRIQQVVRGDSAAYFCASSPVQGASGETQYFGPGTRLLVL.

The table lists this clonotype with many counts. The chain employs TRBV6-2 or TRBV6-3 and TRBJ2-7; tentatively, D is TRBD1 (5 bases). CDR1 is MNHEY, CDR2 SVGEGT, per germline. CDR3 length: 12 residues. The V and J ends lost 7 bases and 2 bases respectively, with 9 bases between them. This chain's CDR3 is CASKKGTYEQYF. The CDR3 DNA is TGTGCCAGCAAAAAGGGGACCTACGAGCAGTACTTC.

On this clonotype itself: One junction end does not reproduce the germline sequence, and a read error may be involved. The gene calls are TRBV9 and TRBJ2-7; 9 bases align to TRBD1. Germline V gives CDR1 SGDLS, CDR2 YYNGEE. The CDR3 is made up of 13 amino acids. CDR3 protein: CASSHRGRHEQYF. The DNA for the CDR3 is TGCGCCAGCAGCCACAGGGGGCGCCACGAGCAGTACTTC.

The V and J genes are TRBV29-1 and TRBJ2-5, with D unclear. From germline, CDR1 is SQVTM and CDR2 ANQGSEA. The ends were cut back, 3 bases at V and 3 bases at J, with 8 bases in the middle. CDR3 length equals 12 residues. Here the CDR3 reads CSVEVGKETQYF. The CDR3, as DNA: TGCAGCGTTGAGGTCGGTAAAGAGACCCAGTACTTC. Full variable domain (missing parts from reference TRBV29-1 and TRBJ2-5): SAVISQKPSRDICQRGTSLTIQCQVDSQVTMMFWYRQQPGQSLTLIATANQGSEATYESGFVIDKFPISRPNLTFSTLTVSNMSPEDSSIYLCSVEVGKETQYFGPGTRLLVL.

The sample holds many counts of this clonotype. This sequence joins TRBV19 and TRBJ1-1; a possible D gene is TRBD1 (5 bases). Germline V gene lookup returns CDR1 LNHDA and CDR2 SQIVND (reference sequence). This CDR3 is built from 13 residues. Trimming left V 9 bases short and J 6 bases short, with 17 bases between. The CDR3 is CASKTPGNAEAFF. The CDR3 DNA sequence: TGTGCCAGCAAGACGCCAGGGAATGCTGAAGCTTTCTTT.